The present T cell receptor beta chain was sequenced within a study of T cell clones after liver transplantation. Study details: Immunosuppression withdrawal was tried within 2 years after liver transplantation in this trial. Pre-transplant mixed lymphocyte reactions yielded third-party-reactive TCRbeta sequences as comparators for graft-donor-reactive sequences.

Notes on the study in general: A larger donor-reactive than third-party decline suggested partial antigen-specific deletion.

The data were produced by immunoSEQ multiplex PCR, yet TCRdb's version contains in-frame clones alone and is incomplete. The sample has 45,000 to 55,000 clones, about 88% seen once. Trimming cost V 5 bases and J 6 bases, with 11 bases left between them. This CDR3 has 12 residues. In germline, CDR1 is SEHNR, CDR2 FQNEAQ (reference sequence). With regard to this clone: Its antigen is currently unknown.

Sequencing was performed on CD4+ T cells from blood, taken before liver transplant. The sequence was collected from a human donor who received a liver transplant. The V and J genes are TRBV7-9 and TRBJ2-7; either TRBD1 or TRBD2 may supply D (5 bases each). The CDR3 protein is CASSRTGGEQYF. CDR3 nucleotides: TGTGCCAGCAGCAGGACTGGGGGCGAGCAGTACTTC.